This T cell receptor (beta chain) was profiled in a study of tumor and adjacent non-tumor tissue in lung cancer. The study, taken as a whole, reports: Tumor repertoires had a smaller top 100 clone share than normal lung. Compared with tumor, normal lung showed significantly lower TCR diversity.

Note on this clonotype: Its antigen is not known. A much larger clonotype is one base distant, so this may be a read error.

The CDR3 is 15 amino acids. TCRbeta libraries were built with three rounds of nested PCR, modified from ARM-PCR. TCRdb reprocessed the multiplex PCR reads with MiXCR, giving one entry per CDR3 protein. The data show tens of thousands of distinct CDR3 sequences, approximately 68% seen once. No cell sorting was done before RNA was extracted from the tissue. The normal lung tissue was taken more than 3 cm from the tumor edge. The V and J genes are TRBV12-3 or TRBV12-4 and TRBJ2-1; D is ambiguous. The sample comprised distant non-tumor lung tissue. The receptor was isolated from a woman aged 45-65 years with non-small cell lung cancer. CDR3 in amino acids: CASSHTRTKYNDQFF. The DNA of the CDR3 is TGTGCCAGCAGTCACACCCGGACGAAGTACAATGATCAGTTCTTC.